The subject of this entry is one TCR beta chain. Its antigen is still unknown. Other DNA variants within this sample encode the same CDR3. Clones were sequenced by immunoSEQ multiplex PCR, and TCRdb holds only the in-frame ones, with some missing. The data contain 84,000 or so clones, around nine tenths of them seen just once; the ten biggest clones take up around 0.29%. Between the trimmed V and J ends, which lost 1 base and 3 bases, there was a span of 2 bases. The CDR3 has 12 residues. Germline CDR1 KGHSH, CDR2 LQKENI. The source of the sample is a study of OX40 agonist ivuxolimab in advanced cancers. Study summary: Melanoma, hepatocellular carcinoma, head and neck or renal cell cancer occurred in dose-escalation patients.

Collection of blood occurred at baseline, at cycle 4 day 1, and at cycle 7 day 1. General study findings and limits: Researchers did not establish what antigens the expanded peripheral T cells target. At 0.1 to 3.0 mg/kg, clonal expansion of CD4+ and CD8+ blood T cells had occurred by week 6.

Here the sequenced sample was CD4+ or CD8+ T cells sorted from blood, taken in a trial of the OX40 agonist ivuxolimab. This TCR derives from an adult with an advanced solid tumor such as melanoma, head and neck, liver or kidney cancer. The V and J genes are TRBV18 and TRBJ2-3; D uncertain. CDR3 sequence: CASSPRTDTQYF. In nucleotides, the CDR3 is TGTGCCAGCTCACCACGGACAGATACGCAGTATTTT.